These 20 T cell receptor beta chains originate from one sample sequenced in a study of cytomegalovirus exposure and HLA in healthy donors. Vbeta (60) and Jbeta (13) primers were used in the PCR. The assay was immunoSEQ multiplex PCR, and TCRdb's table has in-frame clones only and misses some. The table has a few hundred thousand clones, less than 80% seen once. Sequencing was performed on PBMCs. These receptors originate from a girl aged 2 to 10 in good health and CMV-seronegative.

This rearrangement joins TRBV7-2 to TRBJ2-5, with TRBD1 identical over 7 bases. The V segment lost 2 bases and the J segment 0 bases; nucleotides outside the gene matches: 6. There are 16 residues in the CDR3. In germline, CDR1 is SGHTA, CDR2 FQGNSA. This chain's CDR3 is CASSLPRDRYQETQYF. CDR3 nucleotide sequence: TGTGCCAGCAGCTTACCCAGGGACAGATACCAAGAGACCCAGTACTTC.

The rearrangement links TRBV5-4 to TRBJ1-2; 7 nucleotides match TRBD1. Trimming at V came to 4 bases and at J to 5 bases, leaving 11 bases not matched to a gene. CDR1 is SGHNT, CDR2 YYREEE, per germline (reference sequence). The CDR3 consists of 15 residues. The CDR3 nucleotides are TGTGCCAGCAGCCCCAGTCCCCACAGGGGATATGGCTACACCTTC. Translation: CASSPSPHRGYGYTF.

The chain is built from TRBV29-1 and TRBJ2-1; TRBD2 matches at 10 bases. This CDR3 spans 11 amino acids. V trimming: 7 bases; J trimming: 14 bases; junction bases outside the gene matches: 8. CDR1 is SQVTM, CDR2 ANQGSEA, per germline. The CDR3 loop reads CSAESAGGKFF. The CDR3 DNA follows: TGCAGCGCCGAGTCAGCGGGGGGGAAGTTCTTC.

The chain combines TRBV25-1 with TRBJ1-6; a possible D gene is TRBD1 (6 bases). This CDR3 has 13 amino acids. Between the trimmed V and J ends, which lost 1 base and 10 bases, there was a span of 8 bases. The germline V gene has CDR1 MGHDK and CDR2 SYGVNS. CDR3 sequence (DNA): TGTGCCAGCAGTGAATGGGGGCTCTCACCCCTCCACTTT. Its translation is CASSEWGLSPLHF.

The genes are TRBV11-2 and TRBJ2-3; the match to TRBD2 covers 8 bases. J lost 6 bases, V lost 3 bases, and 14 bases had no gene match. This CDR3 region has 17 residues. Germline-derived CDR1 and CDR2 are SGHAT and FQNNGV. The CDR3 DNA is TGTGCCAGCAGCTTGGGGAGGCGGGGGGCTGGACGGGATACGCAGTATTTT. Protein product: CASSLGRRGAGRDTQYF.

J is TRBJ1-4 and V is TRBV27; 8 bases are a match to TRBD1. Germline CDR1 reads MNHEY; CDR2 reads SMNVEV (reference sequence). V shed 6 bases, J shed 4 bases, and the junction held 4 bases outside the gene matches. The CDR3 is 14 residues long. The CDR3 sequence: CASRVTGGNEKLFF. Written as DNA, the CDR3 is TGTGCCAGCAGAGTTACAGGGGGTAATGAAAAACTGTTTTTT.

The gene calls are TRBV6-6 and TRBJ1-1, with 8 bases matching TRBD1. The CDR3 extends over 14 amino acids. J lost 3 bases, V lost 4 bases, and 4 bases had no gene match. Germline CDR1 MNHNY, CDR2 SVGAGI (reference sequence). The CDR3 protein is CASSSQGADTEAFF. CDR3 in DNA: TGTGCCAGCAGTTCCCAGGGGGCTGACACTGAAGCTTTCTTT.

This chain connects TRBV6-5 to TRBJ1-1, with TRBD1 identical over 8 bases. V lost 5 bases, J lost 5 bases, and 7 bases stayed unmatched. The CDR3 length is 14 residues. The germline V gene has CDR1 MNHEY and CDR2 SVGAGI. The CDR3 loop is CASSKDRVRTEAFF. The CDR3 DNA sequence: TGTGCCAGCAGTAAGGACAGGGTACGAACTGAAGCTTTCTTT.

This clone has just a few counts. This chain joins TRBV6-1 and TRBJ1-2; TRBD1 might be the D (5 bases). V lost 3 bases and J 4 bases, leaving 9 bases between the germline ends. From germline, CDR1 is MNHNS and CDR2 SASEGT. The CDR3 has 13 amino acids. The CDR3 loop reads CASSDRDPYGYTF. The CDR3 coding sequence is TGTGCCAGCAGTGACAGGGATCCCTATGGCTACACCTTC.

This clone was seen more than once but under ten times. V is TRBV9 and J is TRBJ2-5, with 7 bases aligning to TRBD2. CDR3 size: 16 residues. After removal of 0 bases from V and 0 bases from J, the junction contained 5 bases not matched to a gene. The germline V gene has CDR1 SGDLS and CDR2 YYNGEE. Written as DNA, the CDR3 is TGTGCCAGCAGCGTAGATTGGGCGGGGGACCAAGAGACCCAGTACTTC. It specifies CASSVDWAGDQETQYF.

The chain couples TRBV27 to TRBJ2-5; 12 bases map to TRBD2. With 4 bases clipped from V and 4 bases from J, the junction kept 10 bases outside the gene matches. Looked up from germline, CDR1 is MNHEY and CDR2 is SMNVEV (reference sequence). The CDR3 is 17 residues long. CDR3 nucleotide sequence: TGTGCCAGCAGTTCAACTAGCGGGGGGTTAGATGGAGAGACCCAGTACTTC. Translating gives CASSSTSGGLDGETQYF.

The CDR3 coding sequence is TGTGCCAGCAGCTCAGGGACTAGCGGAAACACAGATACGCAGTATTTT. Its translation: CASSSGTSGNTDTQYF. This rearrangement joins TRBV7-3 to TRBJ2-3, with 11 bases identical to TRBD2. CDR1 is SGHTA, CDR2 FQGTGA, per germline. The CDR3 extends over 16 amino acids. Unmatched junction bases numbered 5, after V lost 4 bases and J lost 2 bases. The variable domain in full, completed from reference TRBV7-3 and TRBJ2-3, reads GAGVSQTPSNKVTEKGKYVELRCDPISGHTALYWYRQSLGQGPEFLIYFQGTGAADDSGLPNDRFFAVRPEGSVSTLKIQRTERGDSAVYLCASSSGTSGNTDTQYFGPGTRLTVL.

This clone was counted once. V and J are TRBV2 and TRBJ2-7; 9 positions match TRBD2. Germline assignment: CDR1 SNHLY and CDR2 FYNNEI. The CDR3 is 20 residues long. The V gene end was trimmed by 8 bases and the J gene end by 3 bases; junction bases not matched to a gene: 26. The CDR3 region is CASGISSGTSGGRVSYEQYF. CDR3 nucleotide sequence: TGTGCCAGCGGTATCTCTAGCGGGACCTCAGGCGGGAGAGTAAGCTACGAGCAGTACTTC.

CDR3 sequence reads: CAIIGGTNTEAFF. CDR3 in DNA: TGTGCCATCATCGGGGGGACTAACACTGAAGCTTTCTTT. The chain uses TRBV2 and TRBJ1-1; D may be TRBD1 (5 bases). From germline, CDR1 is SNHLY and CDR2 FYNNEI. V dropped 10 bases and J dropped 2 bases, with 14 bases sitting between them. CDR3 length: 13 residues.

The chain joins TRBV7-9 to TRBJ1-2; unclear D gene. CDR3 size: 15 residues. Between the trimmed V and J ends, which lost 0 bases and 0 bases, there was a span of 8 bases. Germline CDR1 SEHNR, CDR2 FQNEAQ (reference sequence). The CDR3 sequence is CASSLAQLPNYGYTF. CDR3 sequence (DNA): TGTGCCAGCAGCTTAGCACAGCTTCCTAACTATGGCTACACCTTC.

This chain connects TRBV10-3 to TRBJ1-4; a possible D gene is TRBD1 (6 bases). Germline V lookup: CDR1 ENHRY, CDR2 SYGVKD. The CDR3 sequence is 14 residues long. Trimming removed 10 bases at V and 5 bases at J, with 17 bases between. The CDR3 region has the DNA TGTGCCACGAACCCCGGGACACCGAATGAAAAACTGTTTTTT. Translated: CATNPGTPNEKLFF.

The chain carries TRBV5-4 and TRBJ2-3; 11 positions agree with TRBD2. Germline lookup yields CDR1 SGHNT and CDR2 YYREEE (reference sequence). Germline trimming cut 4 bases from V and 3 bases from J; bases unmatched to any gene: 4. This CDR3 is 15 amino acids long. The CDR3 sequence: CASSARTSGTDTQYF. In DNA form, the CDR3 reads TGTGCCAGCAGCGCGCGGACTAGCGGGACAGATACGCAGTATTTT.

The rearrangement links TRBV2 to TRBJ2-2, with 12 bases fitting TRBD2. Germline values: CDR1 SNHLY, CDR2 FYNNEI. This CDR3 has 16 residues. V lost 4 bases and J lost 5; bases outside the gene matches: 5. This chain's CDR3 is CASSASGGAWTGELFF. CDR3 nucleotide sequence: TGTGCCAGCAGTGCTAGCGGGGGGGCTTGGACCGGGGAGCTGTTTTTT.

The gene calls are TRBV18 and TRBJ1-6, with TRBD1 matching over 9 bases. CDR1 KGHSH and CDR2 LQKENI come from the germline V gene. The CDR3 runs 14 residues. The V and J ends lost 3 bases and 10 bases, in that order; junction bases with no gene match: 4. The CDR3 here is CASSPGTGSSPLHF. The DNA for the CDR3 is TGTGCCAGCTCACCCGGGACAGGGTCATCACCCCTCCACTTT.

The chain recombines TRBV6-5 with TRBJ2-2; 9 nucleotides match TRBD2. The CDR3 loop spans 16 amino acids. Germline trimming cut 2 bases from V and 3 bases from J; bases unmatched to any gene: 4. Germline CDR1 MNHEY, CDR2 SVGAGI. CDR3 protein: CASSYMTSGYTGELFF. The CDR3 DNA sequence: TGTGCCAGCAGTTACATGACTAGCGGATACACCGGGGAGCTGTTTTTT.